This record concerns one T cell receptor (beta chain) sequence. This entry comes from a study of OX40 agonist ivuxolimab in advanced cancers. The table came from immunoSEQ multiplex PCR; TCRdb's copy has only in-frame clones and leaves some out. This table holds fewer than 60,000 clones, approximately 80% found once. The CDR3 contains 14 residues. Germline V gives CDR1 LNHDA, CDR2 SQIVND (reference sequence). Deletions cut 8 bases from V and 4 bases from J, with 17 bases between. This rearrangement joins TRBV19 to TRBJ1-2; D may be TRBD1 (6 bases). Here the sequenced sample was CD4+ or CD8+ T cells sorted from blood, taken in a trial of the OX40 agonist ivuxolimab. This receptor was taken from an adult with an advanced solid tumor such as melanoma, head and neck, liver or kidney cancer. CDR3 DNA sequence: TGTGCCAGTCGAATCAGGGACAACTCCTATGGCTACACCTTC. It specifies CASRIRDNSYGYTF.